One and the same sample provided the 32 T cell receptor beta chains below, sequenced in a study of cytomegalovirus exposure and HLA in healthy donors. PCR involved 60 Vbeta and 13 Jbeta primers. Assay used: immunoSEQ multiplex PCR; TCRdb lists only in-frame clones, some missing. The table lists 100,000 to 150,000 clones, approximately 75% of them singletons. Sequenced input: PBMCs. The receptors stem from a man aged 50-59 years in good health and CMV-seropositive.

This clone was recorded once. This chain links TRBV4-1 with TRBJ1-3, with D hard to call. The CDR3 runs 18 residues. Germline CDR1 is MGHRA and CDR2 is YSYEKL. V was pared by 2 bases and J by 0 bases, with 17 bases between. CDR3 amino acids: CASSQPSRLLFSGNTIYF. Here the CDR3 DNA reads TGCGCCAGCAGCCAACCTTCGAGACTTTTATTCTCTGGAAACACCATATATTTT.

This clone was recorded only once. The rearrangement links TRBV28 to TRBJ1-5, with D possibly matching TRBD1 (5 bases). Germline assignment: CDR1 MDHEN and CDR2 SYDVKM. The V and J ends lost 3 bases and 7 bases respectively, with 13 bases between them. This CDR3 has 14 amino acids. The CDR3 here is CASSFLGLRQPQHF. The CDR3 region has the DNA TGTGCCAGCAGTTTTCTGGGGCTGAGACAGCCCCAGCATTTT.

CDR3 sequence reads: CASGLVVGPGELFF. The CDR3 region has the DNA TGTGCTAGTGGTTTGGTAGTGGGGCCCGGGGAGCTGTTTTTT. This chain connects TRBV12-5 to TRBJ2-2; weak D call: TRBD1 (5 bases). V shed 0 bases and J shed 6 bases, with 8 bases lying between them. The CDR3 is made up of 14 amino acids. Germline CDR1 LGHNT, CDR2 FRNRAP.

The chain is built from TRBV2 and TRBJ1-1; unclear D gene. V lost 7 bases, J lost 4 bases, and 13 bases lay in between. This CDR3 is built from 13 residues. Germline assignment: CDR1 SNHLY and CDR2 FYNNEI. CDR3 DNA: TGTGCCAGCACCGTCCAGCCGGGCACTGAAGCTTTCTTT. This codes for CASTVQPGTEAFF. The variable domain in full, completed from reference TRBV2 and TRBJ1-1, reads EPEVTQTPSHQVTQMGQEVILRCVPISNHLYFYWYRQILGQKVEFLVSFYNNEISEKSEIFDDQFSVERPDGSNFTLKIRSTKLEDSAMYFCASTVQPGTEAFFGQGTRLTVV.

The V gene is TRBV7-2, the J gene TRBJ1-3; no clear D. Germline CDR1 reads SGHTA; CDR2 reads FQGNSA. This CDR3 is 15 amino acids long. Trimming took 4 bases from V and 0 from J, leaving 10 bases between them. In DNA form, the CDR3 reads TGTGCCAGCAGCTCTACAGTGTTCTCTGGAAACACCATATATTTT. It is translated as CASSSTVFSGNTIYF. The full variable domain, with the rest looked up from reference TRBV7-2 and TRBJ1-3, is GAGVSQSPSNKVTEKGKDVELRCDPISGHTALYWYRQSLGQGLEFLIYFQGNSAPDKSGLPSDRFSAERTGGSVSTLTIQRTQQEDSAVYLCASSSTVFSGNTIYFGEGSWLTVV.

This chain connects TRBV5-6 to TRBJ1-4; weak D call: TRBD1 (6 bases). CDR3 length equals 16 residues. The germline gives CDR1 SGHDT, CDR2 YYEEEE. V was trimmed by 4 bases and J by 8 bases, leaving 21 bases between them. This CDR3 reads CASSAVTGRGREKLFF. The CDR3 DNA follows: TGTGCCAGCAGCGCCGTTACGGGCAGGGGTAGAGAAAAACTGTTTTTT.

The chain has TRBV7-9 and TRBJ2-7, with D possibly being TRBD2 (7 bases). With 5 bases removed from V and 4 bases from J, the gap between germline ends came to 24 bases. The CDR3 has 17 amino acids. The germline CDR1 and CDR2 sequences are SEHNR and FQNEAQ (reference sequence). CDR3 amino acids: CASSRRGGGRVGYEQYF. The CDR3 region has the DNA TGTGCCAGCAGCCGAAGAGGGGGGGGGCGCGTCGGATACGAGCAGTACTTC.

The J gene is TRBJ1-3, the V gene TRBV30; tentatively, D is TRBD1 (5 bases). The CDR3 has 15 residues. V was pared by 3 bases and J by 3 bases, with 15 bases between. Per the germline V gene, CDR1 is GTSNPN and CDR2 is SVGIG (reference sequence). CDR3 protein: CAWRRGGGGGNTIYF. The DNA of the CDR3 is TGTGCCTGGAGGCGCGGGGGGGGAGGTGGAAACACCATATATTTT. The complete variable domain, with remaining parts taken from reference TRBV30 and TRBJ1-3, reads SQTIHQWPATLVQPVGSPLSLECTVEGTSNPNLYWYRQAAGRGLQLLFYSVGIGQISSEVPQNLSASRPQDRQFILSSKKLLLSDSGFYLCAWRRGGGGGNTIYFGEGSWLTVV.

The chain combines TRBV5-1 with TRBJ2-5; D is uncertain. V was trimmed by 7 bases and J by 10 bases, leaving 11 bases between them. CDR3 length: 10 amino acids. Germline CDR1 and CDR2: SGHRS and YFSETQ. CDR3 bases: TGCGCCAGCCCGCCGTCGGGCCAGTACTTC. The encoded protein is CASPPSGQYF.

The V and J genes are TRBV5-4 and TRBJ1-4, with 7 positions matching TRBD1. CDR1 is SGHNT, CDR2 YYREEE, per germline (reference sequence). There are 16 residues in the CDR3. V lost 2 bases to trimming and J lost 0 bases; unmatched junction nucleotides: 4. CDR3 DNA: TGTGCCAGCAGCTTCATAGGGGGCTCAACTAATGAAAAACTGTTTTTT. It codes for CASSFIGGSTNEKLFF.

This chain uses TRBV13 with TRBJ1-1; D call uncertain. This CDR3 comprises 13 residues. V lost 2 bases and J lost 5, with 9 bases in between. CDR1 PRHDT and CDR2 FYEKMQ come from the germline V gene (reference sequence). The CDR3 coding sequence is TGTGCCAGCAGCTTAAGCAGAGGGACTGAAGCTTTCTTT. Encoded protein: CASSLSRGTEAFF. Looking up the rest from reference TRBV13 and TRBJ1-1 gives the full variable domain: AAGVIQSPRHLIKEKRETATLKCYPIPRHDTVYWYQQGPGQDPQFLISFYEKMQSDKGSIPDRFSAQQFSDYHSELNMSSLELGDSALYFCASSLSRGTEAFFGQGTRLTVV.

The V and J genes are TRBV5-1 and TRBJ2-7, with D maybe TRBD2 (6 bases). Germline V gene data show CDR1 as SGHRS and CDR2 as YFSETQ. V lost 3 bases to trimming and J lost 2 bases, with 12 bases between them. The CDR3 length is 14 residues. The CDR3 region is CASSWAGRTYEQYF. CDR3 sequence (DNA): TGCGCCAGCAGCTGGGCGGGACGAACCTACGAGCAGTACTTC.

The rearrangement joins TRBV27 to TRBJ1-2; D remains unclear. Germline values: CDR1 MNHEY, CDR2 SMNVEV (reference sequence). Trimming pared 6 bases from V and 0 bases from J, leaving 8 bases between. The CDR3 consists of 13 residues. Here the CDR3 DNA reads TGTGCCAGCAGGCTTCAGGCTAACTATGGCTACACCTTC. Protein product: CASRLQANYGYTF.

The V and J genes are TRBV4-1 and TRBJ2-1; 8 bases fit TRBD1. V shed 1 base, J shed 3 bases, and the junction held 8 bases outside the gene matches. CDR3 length: 17 amino acids. The germline V gene encodes CDR1 MGHRA and CDR2 YSYEKL. CDR3 sequence reads: CASSQAPSDRDYNEQFF. CDR3 nucleotide sequence: TGCGCCAGCAGCCAAGCCCCTTCGGACAGGGACTACAATGAGCAGTTCTTC.

The V and J genes are TRBV18 and TRBJ1-1, with 9 bases that match TRBD1. V lost 1 base, J lost 4 bases, and 13 bases stayed unmatched. Germline V gene sequence: CDR1 KGHSH, CDR2 LQKENI. The CDR3 loop spans 18 amino acids. The CDR3 protein is CASSPQGTGGLGTTEAFF. Here the CDR3 DNA reads TGTGCCAGCTCACCACAGGGCACAGGGGGCCTAGGCACCACTGAAGCTTTCTTT.

Only one count was recorded for this clone. Other DNA sequences in the same sample also yield this CDR3. The CDR3 DNA reads TGCGCCAGCAGCCAAGAAATAGGCGGGAGTCCCAGGACTAATGAGCAGTTCTTC. Its translation: CASSQEIGGSPRTNEQFF. The chain carries TRBV4-3 and TRBJ2-1, with 7 bases lining up with TRBD2. The junction had 15 bases not matched to a gene; V was cut back by 0 bases and J by 7 bases. In germline, CDR1 is LGHNA, CDR2 YSLEER. The CDR3 runs to 18 residues.

The chain employs TRBV6-1 and TRBJ2-5; D ambiguous. Per germline, CDR1 MNHNS and CDR2 SASEGT. The V and J ends lost 7 bases and 1 base respectively, with 13 bases between them. This CDR3 region has 14 residues. The CDR3 loop is CASTMGSIQETQYF. CDR3 nucleotide sequence: TGTGCCAGCACTATGGGCAGCATCCAAGAGACCCAGTACTTC.

V and J are TRBV29-1 and TRBJ1-1; 7 nucleotides agree with TRBD1. The V gene end was trimmed by 6 bases and the J gene end by 0 bases; junction bases not matched to a gene: 10. The CDR3 length is 15 residues. Germline CDR1 and CDR2: SQVTM and ANQGSEA. CDR3 amino acids: CSVEGTEMMNTEAFF. The CDR3 coding sequence is TGCAGCGTAGAGGGGACAGAGATGATGAACACTGAAGCTTTCTTT.

V is TRBV6-6 and J is TRBJ1-5; TRBD1 matches 7 bases. This CDR3 has 15 amino acids. The V gene's germline CDR1 is MNHNY and CDR2 SVGAGI (reference sequence). V gave up 5 bases and J gave up 5 bases; unmatched junction bases: 9. The CDR3 region is CASSGRRQGHQPQHF. CDR3 coding DNA: TGTGCCAGCAGTGGACGACGACAGGGACATCAGCCCCAGCATTTT.

This chain links TRBV5-6 with TRBJ2-4; weak D call: TRBD1 (5 bases). CDR1 and CDR2 (germline): SGHDT, YYEEEE. The CDR3 has 15 residues. V was trimmed by 3 bases and J by 0 bases, leaving 10 bases between them. CDR3 in DNA: TGTGCCAGCAGCTCCCCGACAGTAGCCAAAAACATTCAGTACTTC. Protein sequence: CASSSPTVAKNIQYF.

The gene calls are TRBV6-6 and TRBJ1-3, with D unclear. Germline-derived CDR1 and CDR2 are MNHNY and SVGAGI (reference sequence). Trimming shortened V by 7 bases and J by 4 bases, and 14 bases separated the two germline ends. The CDR3 covers 14 residues. CDR3 residues: CASTTPGSGNTIYF. CDR3 nucleotide sequence: TGTGCCAGCACCACCCCGGGGAGCGGAAACACCATATATTTT.

The chain links TRBV11-2 to TRBJ2-7; D unclear. Germline CDR1 is SGHAT and CDR2 is FQNNGV. V was cut by 3 bases and J by 6 bases, with 15 bases left in between. This CDR3 region has 14 residues. CDR3: CASSLGSLRGEQYF. The CDR3 nucleotides are TGTGCCAGCAGCTTGGGTAGCCTTCGTGGCGAGCAGTACTTC.

V usage is TRBV11-2 and J usage is TRBJ2-7; 10 bases line up with TRBD2. The J segment lost 6 bases and the V segment lost 5 bases, leaving 7 bases of the junction unmatched. The germline V gene encodes CDR1 SGHAT and CDR2 FQNNGV. The CDR3 runs to 14 residues. Here the CDR3 reads CASSPSGRVSEQYF. The CDR3, as DNA: TGTGCCAGCAGCCCGAGCGGGAGGGTAAGCGAGCAGTACTTC.

This chain joins TRBV28 and TRBJ1-4, with 9 bases that match TRBD1. The germline V gene has CDR1 MDHEN and CDR2 SYDVKM. J gave up 8 bases and V 3 bases, and 7 bases lay outside the gene matches. The CDR3 spans 15 residues. For the CDR3, the DNA is TGTGCCAGCAGTTTTACAGGGGGCGTTCGGGAAAAACTGTTTTTT. Translation gives CASSFTGGVREKLFF.

The V and J genes are TRBV30 and TRBJ2-5; 9 nucleotides line up with TRBD2. Unmatched junction bases numbered 8, after V lost 7 bases and J lost 5 bases. The CDR3 sequence is 13 residues long. Germline V gene lookup returns CDR1 GTSNPN and CDR2 SVGIG (reference sequence). CDR3: CASKGRGGETQYF. The CDR3 nucleotides are TGTGCCTCTAAGGGGCGGGGGGGCGAGACCCAGTACTTC.

The chain has TRBV4-3 and TRBJ2-5, with D maybe TRBD2 (5 bases). This CDR3 is built from 16 residues. V was cut by 0 bases and J by 5 bases, with 16 bases left in between. Germline lookup yields CDR1 LGHNA and CDR2 YSLEER. The CDR3 coding sequence is TGCGCCAGCAGCCAAGACCGGCTCAGCGGTGGGGAGACCCAGTACTTC. Its protein product is CASSQDRLSGGETQYF.

CDR3 bases: TGTGCCAGCAGCTTGACAGGGAGCTCCTACGAGCAGTACTTC. It translates to CASSLTGSSYEQYF. The V call is TRBV5-4, the J call TRBJ2-7, with a tentative D call TRBD1 (6 bases). V was shortened by 1 base and J by 0 bases, with 8 bases between the two germline ends. Germline V CDR1 and CDR2: SGHNT, YYREEE (reference sequence). This CDR3 is built from 14 residues.

This clone was seen a few times. This chain links TRBV6-5 with TRBJ2-7; 7 bases fit TRBD2. The J segment lost 1 base and the V segment lost 2 bases, leaving 8 bases of the junction unmatched. The CDR3 extends over 16 amino acids. From germline, CDR1 is MNHEY and CDR2 SVGAGI. CDR3 protein: CASSYESLALSYEQYF. The CDR3 DNA is TGTGCCAGCAGTTACGAATCACTAGCGTTATCCTACGAGCAGTACTTC.

This sequence joins TRBV13 and TRBJ1-2; D not certain. The V gene lost 2 bases and the J gene lost 8 bases, with 12 bases spanning the gap. The germline V gene has CDR1 PRHDT and CDR2 FYEKMQ (reference sequence). This CDR3 spans 13 amino acids. This chain's CDR3 is CASSLSGRSGYTF. In DNA form, the CDR3 reads TGTGCCAGCAGCTTAAGCGGAAGGAGCGGCTACACCTTC.

This clone is a singleton in its sample. J is TRBJ2-2 and V is TRBV6-5; 7 bases line up with TRBD1. J lost 0 bases, V lost 5 bases, and 3 bases had no gene match. CDR1 is MNHEY, CDR2 SVGAGI, per germline. There are 15 residues in the CDR3. Here the CDR3 reads CASSKGQPNTGELFF. In nucleotides, the CDR3 is TGTGCCAGCAGTAAGGGACAGCCGAACACCGGGGAGCTGTTTTTT.

This clone occurred once. The V gene is TRBV7-2, the J gene TRBJ1-2; 7 bases line up with TRBD1. From germline, CDR1 is SGHTA and CDR2 FQGNSA. V gave up 1 base and J gave up 4 bases; unmatched junction bases: 3. This CDR3 contains 14 residues. This CDR3 reads CASSLGQGIYGYTF. The CDR3 DNA reads as TGTGCCAGCAGCTTAGGACAGGGTATCTATGGCTACACCTTC.

The chain carries TRBV5-1 and TRBJ2-5; the match to TRBD2 covers 10 bases. In germline, CDR1 is SGHRS, CDR2 YFSETQ. The CDR3 contains 19 residues. With 0 bases clipped from V and 4 bases from J, the junction kept 15 bases outside the gene matches. In DNA form, the CDR3 reads TGCGCCAGCAGCTTGGCCGTGGATTTAGCGGGAGGATCCGGAGAGACCCAGTACTTC. It translates to CASSLAVDLAGGSGETQYF.